This record covers a single T cell receptor beta chain. Its cognate antigen has yet to be identified. Per-base quality was not reported, and no clone a single base away is much larger than it. The same CDR3 can be traced to other DNA sequences in this sample. The sample is drawn from a study of cytomegalovirus exposure and HLA in healthy donors (dated by TCRdb to about 2017). Regarding the complete study: A later analysis indicated that the roughly 130 validation repertoires were generated on the platform also employed for the approximately 700 repertoires of the first cohort. The study was designed to test whether signatures of past pathogen exposure could be identified by cataloging public T cell receptors. Along with the approximately 620-subject first cohort, a separate validation cohort of around 120 different subjects was used. High-throughput TCR immunosequencing, statistical association of individual TCRs with disease status, and machine learning were combined to predict cytomegalovirus infection status. General conclusions and limits of the study: In vitro tests confirmed that three of the cytomegalovirus-associated TCR beta chains recognize cytomegalovirus antigens. The authors suggested that the approach could potentially be extended to other disease states and immunological phenotypes. The study listed 164 TCR beta chains as associated with cytomegalovirus. A later analysis found that TCRs clustered in the first cohort also tended to co-occur in the roughly 120 validation repertoires, with approximately 93% of cluster scores above 0. The validation cohort had no HLA typing available for a later analysis, so co-occurrence within that cohort was assessed over all 120 or so repertoires. Cytomegalovirus status was reported to be diagnosed by the classifier with high specificity and sensitivity in both the original and validation cohorts. Across donors, most TCR sequences were observed very rarely, whereas some public TCRs were present in many individuals.

The donors belonged to the validation cohort of over a hundred subjects, which was separate from the roughly 680-subject first cohort. The receptor library was made with the immunoSEQ multiplex PCR assay. Turning to the authors' computational methods: To diagnose cytomegalovirus status from the catalog of TCR beta chain sequences, a statistical classification framework was built. This is the immuneACCESS table as TCRdb keeps it, with only in-frame sequences that have V and J called. A part of the clones is gone; compared with another copy, unresolved V genes explain less than half, and the rest is unexplained. The V and J calls and clone size come from that table; D and trimming were worked out from the DNA. The sample table records approximately 160,000 clones; 96% of these occur just once. Together, the top ten hold 0.89% of the sample. The V end gives up 2 bases and the J end 5 bases, leaving 1 base in the junction not matched to a gene. The CDR3 measures 13 amino acids from cysteine to phenylalanine. Here the CDR3 DNA is all that survives: 39 bases in frame from base 1. The germline V gene supplies CDR1 SGDLS and CDR2 YYNGEE.

Input material: PBMCs. Here the chain combines TRBV9 and TRBJ1-2; 9 central bases correspond to TRBD1. This receptor was identified in a young woman in good health and CMV-seronegative. The CDR3 protein sequence reads: CASSVGQGYGYTF. Read as DNA, the sequence is TGTGCCAGCAGCGTCGGACAGGGGTATGGCTACACCTTC.